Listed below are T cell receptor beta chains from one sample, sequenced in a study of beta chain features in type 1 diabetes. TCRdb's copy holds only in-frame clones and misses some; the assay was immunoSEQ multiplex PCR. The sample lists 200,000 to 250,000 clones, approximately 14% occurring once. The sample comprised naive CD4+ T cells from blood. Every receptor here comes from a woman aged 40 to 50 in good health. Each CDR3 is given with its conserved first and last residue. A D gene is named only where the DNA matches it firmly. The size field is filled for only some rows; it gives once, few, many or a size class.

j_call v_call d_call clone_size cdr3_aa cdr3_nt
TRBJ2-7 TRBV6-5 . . CASSYGTQTYEQYF TGTGCCAGCAGTTACGGGACTCAAACCTACGAGCAGTACTTC
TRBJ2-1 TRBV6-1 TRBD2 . CASSGTSGGTINEQFF TGTGCCAGCAGTGGAACTAGCGGGGGGACGATTAATGAGCAGTTCTTC
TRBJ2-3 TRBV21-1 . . CASSNGPNRGGTDTQYF TGTGCCAGCAGCAACGGACCCAACAGGGGGGGGACAGATACGCAGTATTTT
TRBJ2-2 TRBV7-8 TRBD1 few CASSQETGPPGELFF TGTGCCAGCAGCCAAGAGACAGGGCCCCCCGGGGAGCTGTTTTTT
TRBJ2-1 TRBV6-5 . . CASRGIYNEQFF TGTGCCAGCAGGGGCATTTACAATGAGCAGTTCTTC
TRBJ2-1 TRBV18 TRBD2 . CASSPEVGGAPEQFF TGTGCCAGCTCACCAGAGGTCGGGGGGGCCCCTGAGCAGTTCTTC
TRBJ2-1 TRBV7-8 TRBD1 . CASSLAGTGAGDEQFF TGTGCCAGCAGCTTAGCTGGGACAGGGGCAGGGGATGAGCAGTTCTTC
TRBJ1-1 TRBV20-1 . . CSAKLNTEAFF TGCAGTGCAAAGCTGAACACTGAAGCTTTCTTT
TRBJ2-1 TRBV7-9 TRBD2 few CASSSRSGGRDEQFF TGTGCCAGCAGCTCCCGTAGCGGGGGCCGGGATGAGCAGTTCTTC
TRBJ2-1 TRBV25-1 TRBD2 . CASSESHGLAGAREQFF TGTGCCAGCAGTGAATCTCATGGGCTAGCGGGGGCCCGTGAGCAGTTCTTC
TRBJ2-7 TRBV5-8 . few CASPKIQGGEQYF TGTGCCAGCCCTAAAATCCAGGGAGGCGAGCAGTACTTC
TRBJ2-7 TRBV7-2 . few CASSPSRYEQYF TGTGCCAGCAGCCCCTCTCGCTACGAGCAGTACTTC
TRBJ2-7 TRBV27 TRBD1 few CASSLNRGIYEQYF TGTGCCAGCAGTCTAAACAGGGGGATCTACGAGCAGTACTTC
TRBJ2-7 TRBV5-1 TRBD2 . CASSLERGGSYEQYF TGCGCCAGCAGCTTGGAACGGGGGGGCTCCTACGAGCAGTACTTC
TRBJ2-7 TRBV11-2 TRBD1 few CASSLHRGIYEQYF TGTGCCAGCAGCTTACACAGGGGCATCTACGAGCAGTACTTC
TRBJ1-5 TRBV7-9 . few CASSSRQDQPQHF TGTGCCAGCAGCTCCCGCCAGGATCAGCCCCAGCATTTT
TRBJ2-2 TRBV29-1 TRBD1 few CSAGTGANGELFF TGCAGCGCGGGGACAGGGGCTAACGGGGAGCTGTTTTTT
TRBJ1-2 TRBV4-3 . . CASSQDGGQDYGYTF TGCGCCAGCAGCCAAGATGGTGGTCAGGACTATGGCTACACCTTC
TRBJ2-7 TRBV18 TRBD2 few CASSQGGGATHEQYF TGTGCCAGCTCACAGGGCGGGGGGGCGACCCACGAGCAGTACTTC
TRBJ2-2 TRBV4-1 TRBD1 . CASSHTGDTGELFF TGCGCCAGCAGCCACACAGGGGACACCGGGGAGCTGTTTTTT
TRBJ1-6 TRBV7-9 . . CASSLVRGQQNSPLHF TGTGCCAGCAGCTTAGTGAGAGGTCAGCAAAATTCACCCCTCCACTTT
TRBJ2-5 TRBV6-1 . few CASSVAGPPQETQYF TGTGCCAGCAGTGTGGCAGGGCCTCCTCAAGAGACCCAGTACTTC
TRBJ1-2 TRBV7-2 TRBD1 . CASSTDRVYGYTF TGTGCCAGCAGCACGGACAGGGTCTATGGCTACACCTTC
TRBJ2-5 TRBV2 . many CASSESPETQYF TGTGCCAGCAGTGAAAGCCCCGAGACCCAGTACTTC
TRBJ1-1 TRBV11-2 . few CASSLEQGTRAFF TGTGCCAGCAGCTTAGAGCAAGGGACTCGAGCTTTCTTT
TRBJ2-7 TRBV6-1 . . CASCRDSLYEQYF TGTGCCAGCTGCCGGGACTCACTATACGAGCAGTACTTC